The rows below give T cell receptor beta chains drawn from one sample of a study of radiotherapy plus CTLA-4 blockade in lung cancer. Using immunoSEQ multiplex PCR, the repertoire was profiled, and TCRdb retains in-frame clones only, with some absent. This table holds about 95,000 clones, around 82% found once. Sequencing used peripheral blood, obtained from a patient treated with radiotherapy plus ipilimumab. Source of these receptors: a human donor with non-small cell lung cancer who had stable disease on radiotherapy plus ipilimumab. Both conserved end residues are part of each CDR3. The D gene is left open where the match is weak. Expanded clones get a size class; other rows say once, few or many, or leave the size out.

>NA|TRBV6-5|TRBJ1-2|NA
TGTGCCAGCAGCCGAACAGGACCCTATGGCTACACCTTC
CASSRTGPYGYTF
>NA|TRBV5-1|TRBJ2-2|NA
TGCGCCAGCAGCCTGACCACCCAACTCAACACCGGGGAGCTGTTTTTT
CASSLTTQLNTGELFF
>NA|TRBV25-1|TRBJ2-7|NA
TGTGCCAGCAGTCCCGCGGTCGAGCAGTACTTC
CASSPAVEQYF
>NA|TRBV5-5|TRBJ2-6|NA
TGTGCCAGCAGCACAGGGTCTGGGGCCAACGTCCTGACTTTC
CASSTGSGANVLTF
>NA|TRBV28|TRBJ2-5|TRBD2
TGTGCCAGCAGCCCCGGACTAGCGGGAGAGGAGACCCAGTACTTC
CASSPGLAGEETQYF
>once|TRBV5-6|TRBJ2-2|TRBD1
TGTGCCAGCAGCTACCGACAGGGGGCGAACACCGGGGAGCTGTTTTTT
CASSYRQGANTGELFF
>NA|TRBV5-5|TRBJ2-1|NA
TGTGCCAGCAGTTTGGTCGGGGTCTCCTACAATGAGCAGTTCTTC
CASSLVGVSYNEQFF
>NA|TRBV5-1|TRBJ2-1|TRBD2
TGCGCCAGCAGGAGCGGGAAGAACAATGAGCAGTTCTTC
CASRSGKNNEQFF
>NA|TRBV7-6|TRBJ2-5|NA
TGTGCCAGCAGCTTTTCGGGTCTTCAAGAGACCCAGTACTTC
CASSFSGLQETQYF
>NA|TRBV11-2|TRBJ2-7|NA
TGTGCCAGCAGCTTAGTATACGAGCAGTACTTC
CASSLVYEQYF
>few|TRBV6-5|TRBJ2-5|TRBD2
TGTGCCAGCAAAAGGACTAGCGGGGTAAAAGAGACCCAGTACTTC
CASKRTSGVKETQYF
>NA|TRBV15|TRBJ2-7|NA
TGTGCCACCAGCAGAGCTGGCCAAGGGCCCTCCTACGAGCAGTACTTC
CATSRAGQGPSYEQYF
>NA|TRBV5-1|TRBJ2-1|NA
TGCGCCAGCAGCTTGGGAGAGGGGCCAAAGCAGTTCTTC
CASSLGEGPKQFF
>NA|TRBV4-2|TRBJ2-5|TRBD2
TGTGCCAGCAGCCAAGGAGGCGGCGGGGGGGCGGCAGAGACCCAGTACTTC
CASSQGGGGGAAETQYF
>NA|TRBV19|TRBJ2-1|NA
TGTGCCAGTAGTATTCAACGGCGGAACAATGAGCAGTTCTTC
CASSIQRRNNEQFF
>NA|TRBV6-5|TRBJ2-1|NA
TGTGCCAGCAGACCCCGTCGGAACTCCTACAATGAGCAGTTCTTC
CASRPRRNSYNEQFF
>few|TRBV5-6|TRBJ2-7|NA
TGTGCCAGCAGCTTGGACGGCAGGGGAGAGCAGTACTTC
CASSLDGRGEQYF
>NA|TRBV15|TRBJ2-5|TRBD2
TGTGCCACCAGCAGAGGTCTAGCGGGGTCCCAAGAGACCCAGTACTTC
CATSRGLAGSQETQYF
>NA|TRBV9|TRBJ1-2|TRBD1
TGTGCCAGCAGCGTAGGGACAGGGAAGAATGGCTACACCTTC
CASSVGTGKNGYTF
>NA|TRBV7-8|TRBJ1-3|NA
TGTGCCAGCAGCTTAGGATGGGGGGCAGGGGTAGACACCATATATTTT
CASSLGWGAGVDTIYF
>NA|TRBV14|TRBJ2-7|NA
TGTGCCAGCAGCCAAAGACACGGAGCCTACGAGCAGTACTTC
CASSQRHGAYEQYF
>NA|TRBV6-5|TRBJ2-5|NA
TGTGCCAGCAGTTACTATGCCGGAGTGGGACCAGGGACCCAGTACTTC
CASSYYAGVGPGTQYF
>NA|TRBV6-5|TRBJ2-1|NA
TGTGCCAGCAGTTACCCGGGGGCTCGCTCCTACAATGAGCAGTTCTTC
CASSYPGARSYNEQFF
>few|TRBV5-1|TRBJ1-1|NA
TGCGCCAGCAGCACCGGGGACGTCACTGAAGCTTTCTTT
CASSTGDVTEAFF
>NA|TRBV19|TRBJ1-5|TRBD1
TGTGCCAGTAGTGCAAGGACAGGGTCAGGACAGCCCCAGCATTTT
CASSARTGSGQPQHF
>NA|TRBV19|TRBJ2-7|NA
TGTGCCAGTAGTAGATCTAGGACCTACGAGCAGTACTTC
CASSRSRTYEQYF
>NA|TRBV5-7|TRBJ2-5|NA
TGTGCCAGCAGCCCGTGGGGCACGAAAGAGACCCAGTACTTC
CASSPWGTKETQYF
>NA|TRBV19|TRBJ2-2|NA
TGTGCCAGTAAAGCCAAAGCTGGGGGGCCCGGGGAGCTGTTTTTT
CASKAKAGGPGELFF
>NA|TRBV28|TRBJ2-7|TRBD2
TGTGCCAGCAGTTTGCGGGGGGGATACGCAAACTTATATTACGAGCAGTACTTC
CASSLRGGYANLYYEQYF
>NA|TRBV2|TRBJ2-7|TRBD2
TGTGCCAGCAAAGGGACTATTCGCTCCTACGAGCAGTACTTC
CASKGTIRSYEQYF
>NA|TRBV27|TRBJ2-2|NA
TGTGCCAGCAGTCCGTACAGGGAAGGGGAGCTGTTTTTT
CASSPYREGELFF
>NA|TRBV27|TRBJ2-1|NA
TGTGCCAGCAGTTCTCAACAGGGTACTCCTAATGAGCAGTTCTTC
CASSSQQGTPNEQFF
>NA|TRBV2|TRBJ1-5|NA
TGTGCCAGCAGGAAAGGGGACGGACGCAATCAGCCCCAGCATTTT
CASRKGDGRNQPQHF
>NA|TRBV28|TRBJ1-3|NA
TGTGCCACCACCCCGGGGCTGCACTCTGGAAACACCATATATTTT
CATTPGLHSGNTIYF
>NA|TRBV18|TRBJ1-2|NA
TGTGCCAGCTCACCAGAGAGACGCGCGTCTGATGGCTACACCTTC
CASSPERRASDGYTF
>once|TRBV28|TRBJ1-2|TRBD1
TGTGCCAGCAGTTTATTAAACAGGGGTGGCTACACCTTC
CASSLLNRGGYTF
>once|TRBV2|TRBJ1-2|NA
TGTGCCAGCAGAACCGGTCCGGGACCGAACTATGGCTACACCTTC
CASRTGPGPNYGYTF
>NA|TRBV21-1|TRBJ2-1|NA
TGTGCCAGCAGCAAAGGGACAGGGGTTCTCAATGAGCAGTTCTTC
CASSKGTGVLNEQFF
>NA|TRBV5-6|TRBJ1-1|TRBD1
TGTGCCAGCAGCCCGTTCGACAGGGACACTGAAGCTTTCTTT
CASSPFDRDTEAFF
>NA|TRBV7-2|TRBJ2-7|NA
TGTGCCAGCAGCTTAGGAGGCAAGGCACCCTACGAGCAGTACTTC
CASSLGGKAPYEQYF
>NA|TRBV5-1|TRBJ1-1|TRBD1
TGCGCCAGCAGGAAAGGGGACAGGGAGTCCACTGAAGCTTTCTTT
CASRKGDRESTEAFF
>NA|TRBV28|TRBJ2-7|TRBD2
TGTGCCAGCAGCCCCCCCGGGGAGGGACCCGAGCAGTACTTC
CASSPPGEGPEQYF
>NA|TRBV11-2|TRBJ2-3|NA
TGTGCCAGCAGCTTAGGCCCCCAAGATACGCAGTATTTT
CASSLGPQDTQYF